This TCR beta chain is from a study of CD8 T cells in ankylosing spondylitis. Germline V gene sequence: CDR1 SGHNT, CDR2 YYREEE (reference sequence). The CDR3 runs 14 residues. V was cut by 4 bases and J by 7 bases, with 17 bases left in between. Libraries for TCR beta were made by quantitative 5'-RACE with molecular barcodes. TCRdb ran MiXCR on the 5' RACE reads and lists one entry per CDR3 protein. The sample includes about 800,000 distinct CDR3 sequences, roughly 12% of them seen just once. In the case of this clonotype: Its antigen is undetermined.

General study findings and limits: A motif in TCR beta, a set of several highly homologous variants, appeared characteristic of ankylosing spondylitis blood. Significantly higher representation of disease-linked clones was reported for matched ankylosing spondylitis synovial fluid. With a CD8+ phenotype, disease-linked clones were relatively rare in peripheral blood. Prior work had noted some motif variants in reactive arthritis blood and synovial fluid.

This chain joins TRBV5-4 and TRBJ1-2; a weak D match, TRBD1 (5 bases). The clonotype was recovered from a male donor with ankylosing spondylitis. Sequencing was carried out using blood, either unsorted or a sorted T cell fraction (not recorded which). The CDR3 DNA reads TGTGCCAGCAGCCTGGGACGGGGAGGAGGTGGCTACACCTTC. It encodes CASSLGRGGGGYTF.